Below, 25 T cell receptor beta chains from the same sample are listed, as sequenced in a study of blood T cells in healthy people across ages. Primers used in a second PCR of roughly 6 to 12 cycles were a sample-barcoded 5' primer and a J-beta primer mix. MiXCR, applied by TCRdb to the 5' RACE reads, yields one record per CDR3 protein. The sample consists of hundreds of thousands of distinct CDR3 sequences, roughly 30% of them appearing once. The sequenced sample was blood. The receptor set was obtained from an elderly woman in good health.

This clonotype was counted many times. This rearrangement joins TRBV29-1 to TRBJ1-1; no reliable D call. CDR3 size: 10 residues. Between the trimmed V and J ends, which lost 8 bases and 5 bases, there was a span of 9 bases. Germline assignment: CDR1 SQVTM and CDR2 ANQGSEA. CDR3 sequence reads: CSTLGTEAFF. In DNA form, the CDR3 reads TGCAGCACCCTCGGGACTGAAGCTTTCTTT.

In this sample, this clonotype turned up many times. The chain employs TRBV20-1 and TRBJ2-1; a weak D match, TRBD2 (5 bases). The germline V and J ends were trimmed by 6 bases and 8 bases, with 14 bases remaining between them. This CDR3 is 12 amino acids long. The germline CDR1 and CDR2 sequences are DFQATT and SNEGSKA (reference sequence). DNA of the CDR3: TGCAGTGCCCGTTCCGGACTGGATGAGCAGTTCTTC. Its protein is CSARSGLDEQFF.

The sample holds many counts of this clonotype. This chain connects TRBV5-8 to TRBJ2-5; D is possibly TRBD1 or TRBD2 (5 bases each). CDR1 and CDR2 from the germline V gene are SGHTS and YDEGEE. The CDR3 has 16 residues. Trimming removed 3 bases at V and 5 bases at J, with 20 bases between. CDR3 region: CASSSGTGVYVETQYF. Here the CDR3 DNA reads TGTGCCAGCAGCTCGGGGACCGGAGTTTACGTGGAGACCCAGTACTTC.

This clonotype came up many times. The chain has TRBV7-9 and TRBJ1-2, with 7 bases lining up with TRBD1. Germline loops: CDR1 SEHNR, CDR2 FQNEAQ (reference sequence). This CDR3 is built from 15 residues. V was pared by 1 base and J by 2 bases, with 4 bases of the junction left unmatched. CDR3 region: CASSLEGGGNYGYTF. CDR3 in DNA: TGTGCCAGCAGCTTAGAAGGAGGGGGCAACTATGGCTACACCTTC.

This clonotype showed up many times. The J gene is TRBJ1-5, the V gene TRBV20-1; D ambiguous. In germline, CDR1 is DFQATT, CDR2 SNEGSKA (reference sequence). The CDR3 extends over 13 amino acids. Deletions cut 6 bases from V and 2 bases from J, with 11 bases between. DNA for the CDR3: TGCAGTGCGCCCCCCCCCGGCAATCAGCCCCAGCATTTT. This codes for CSAPPPGNQPQHF.

V and J are TRBV12-3 or TRBV12-4 and TRBJ2-3, with D unresolved. CDR3 size: 12 residues. V lost 6 bases and J 4 bases, leaving 8 bases between the germline ends. The CDR3 here is CASRARADTQYF. CDR3 nucleotide sequence: TGTGCCAGCAGAGCCCGAGCAGATACGCAGTATTTT.

As to this clonotype: Without the conserved terminal phenylalanine or tryptophan, this CDR3 likely stems from a read error. The rearrangement joins TRBV7-9 to TRBJ1-2; maybe TRBD1 (6 bases). The CDR3 contains 13 residues. CDR1 and CDR2 (germline): SEHNR, FQNEAQ (reference sequence). The V end was cut by 2 bases, the J end by 4 bases, with 8 bases between. The CDR3, as DNA: TGTGCCAGCAGCTTAACAGGGACCTATGGCTACACCCTC. This sequence encodes CASSLTGTYGYTL.

A few counts support this clonotype. Since a much larger clone is just one base distant, this may be a read error. This chain joins TRBV10-2 and TRBJ2-1; 8 positions match TRBD1. The J call may be in error: the DNA end matches TRBJ2-7 better. The germline CDR1 and CDR2 sequences are WSHSY and SAAADI. The CDR3 has 17 amino acids. The CDR3 is CASSEPDRVESYNEQYF. The CDR3 nucleotides are TGCGCCAGCAGTGAGCCGGACAGGGTTGAGTCCTACAATGAGCAGTACTTC.

The chain combines TRBV2 with TRBJ2-5, with 7 bases fitting TRBD1. The germline V gene encodes CDR1 SNHLY and CDR2 FYNNEI. CDR3 length equals 15 residues. The ends lost 7 bases at V and 5 bases at J; junction bases unmatched: 13. The DNA of the CDR3 is TGTGCCAGCACGTTTAAACAGGGGCTAGGGGAGACCCAGTACTTC. It encodes CASTFKQGLGETQYF.

Details on this clonotype: It may be a read error: a sequence one base away is much more abundant. The chain uses TRBV7-6 and TRBJ2-7, with D perhaps matching TRBD2 (6 bases). Per the germline V gene, CDR1 is SGHVS and CDR2 is FNYEAQ. This CDR3 contains 15 residues. V shed 5 bases and J shed 7 bases, with 21 bases lying between them. The CDR3 DNA follows: TGTGCCAGCAGCCCCTACCTCGGGGGAACGTATGAGCAGTACTTC. Translation gives CASSPYLGGTYEQYF.

The table lists this clonotype with many counts. The rearrangement joins TRBV20-1 to TRBJ1-6; 7 bases map to TRBD1. CDR1 is DFQATT and CDR2 is SNEGSKA in the germline V gene (reference sequence). J lost 6 bases, V lost 0 bases, and 8 bases had no gene match. The CDR3 is 16 residues long. CDR3 sequence reads: CSARDHRQGGNSPLHF. CDR3 DNA: TGCAGTGCTAGAGATCACCGACAGGGAGGTAATTCACCCCTCCACTTT.

This clonotype has a count of ten or more. The V gene is TRBV11-3, the J gene TRBJ2-3, with 8 bases identical to TRBD1. Germline CDR1 reads SGHNT; CDR2 reads YENEEA. This CDR3 has 15 residues. Germline trimming cut 5 bases from V and 3 bases from J; bases unmatched to any gene: 7. In nucleotides, the CDR3 is TGTGCCAGCAGCCGAAGGCAGGGGGCAACAGATACGCAGTATTTT. Translating it yields CASSRRQGATDTQYF.

The chain combines TRBV6-1 with TRBJ2-2, with no clear D. This CDR3 has 14 residues. V gave up 7 bases and J gave up 7 bases, with 16 bases separating them. Per germline, CDR1 MNHNS and CDR2 SASEGT. The CDR3 protein is CASTLSRSYGELFF. In DNA, the CDR3 is TGTGCCAGCACCTTGTCCAGATCTTACGGGGAGCTGTTTTTT.

V usage is TRBV7-2 and J usage is TRBJ2-3; 12 nucleotides align to TRBD2. Per the germline V gene, CDR1 is SGHTA and CDR2 is FQGNSA. The CDR3 runs 16 residues. Trimming at V came to 4 bases and at J to 7 bases, leaving 9 bases not matched to a gene. The CDR3 reads CASSYRLAGVSYTQYF. The CDR3 DNA reads TGTGCCAGCAGCTATCGACTAGCGGGGGTGTCTTATACGCAGTATTTT.

The chain combines TRBV7-2 with TRBJ2-3; 7 bases agree with TRBD1. In germline, CDR1 is SGHTA, CDR2 FQGNSA. V lost 5 bases and J lost 6; bases outside the gene matches: 14. This CDR3 contains 16 residues. In DNA form, the CDR3 reads TGTGCCAGCAGCAGCTTAACGGCAGGGGGTCCGGATACGCAGTATTTT. Protein sequence: CASSSLTAGGPDTQYF.

Many counts were recorded for this clonotype. The chain joins TRBV5-1 to TRBJ2-7, with 8 bases aligning to TRBD1. Per the germline V gene, CDR1 is SGHRS and CDR2 is YFSETQ. Germline trimming cut 0 bases from V and 2 bases from J; bases unmatched to any gene: 4. The CDR3 loop spans 15 amino acids. CDR3 protein: CASSLGQGTTYEQYF. The CDR3 bases are TGCGCCAGCAGCTTGGGACAGGGGACCACCTACGAGCAGTACTTC. Drawing the rest from reference TRBV5-1 and TRBJ2-7, the complete variable domain is KAGVTQTPRYLIKTRGQQVTLSCSPISGHRSVSWYQQTPGQGLQFLFEYFSETQRNKGNFPGRFSGRQFSNSRSEMNVSTLELGDSALYLCASSLGQGTTYEQYFGPGTRLTVT.

There are many counts of this clonotype. The gene calls are TRBV2 and TRBJ2-7, with D perhaps assigned TRBD1 or TRBD2 (6 bases each). Trimming shortened V by 3 bases and J by 2 bases, and 14 bases separated the two germline ends. Germline values: CDR1 SNHLY, CDR2 FYNNEI. The CDR3 runs 15 residues. CDR3 sequence: CASSDPGAPTYEQYF. The CDR3 nucleotides read TGTGCCAGCAGTGATCCGGGGGCACCTACCTACGAGCAGTACTTC.

Turning to this clonotype: A clone one base away is much larger, so this may be a read error. The chain uses TRBV20-1 and TRBJ2-5; 9 positions agree with TRBD1. This CDR3 is 14 amino acids long. Trimming took 5 bases from V and 11 from J; bases not matched to a gene: 15. Germline V gives CDR1 DFQATT, CDR2 SNEGSKA (reference sequence). The CDR3 reads CSARRQGGINEQYF. For the CDR3, the DNA is TGCAGTGCTCGTCGACAGGGGGGAATAAATGAGCAGTACTTC.

This clonotype was recorded at least ten times. This sequence joins TRBV27 and TRBJ1-4; D gene ambiguous. V lost 0 bases and J 8 bases, leaving 10 bases between the germline ends. CDR1 and CDR2 (germline): MNHEY, SMNVEV (reference sequence). The CDR3 is 14 residues long. DNA for the CDR3: TGTGCCAGCAGTTTATCCGGGGTACGGGAAAAACTGTTTTTT. Amino acid sequence: CASSLSGVREKLFF.

Regarding this clonotype: Since no conserved phenylalanine or tryptophan closes the CDR3, a read error is the likely cause. The chain joins TRBV15 to TRBJ2-3; the D gene is possibly TRBD2 (6 bases). The CDR3 is 15 amino acids. V lost 0 bases, J lost 0 bases, and 7 bases lay in between. Germline V gene sequence: CDR1 LNHNV, CDR2 YYDKDF (reference sequence). The CDR3 nucleotides are TGTGCCACCAGCAGAGACCGGGGGAGCACAGATACGCAGTATGTT. Protein product: CATSRDRGSTDTQYV.

In this sample, this clonotype turned up many times. The V call is TRBV12-3 or TRBV12-4, the J call TRBJ1-5, with D uncertain. V lost 8 bases and J 4 bases, leaving 9 bases between the germline ends. CDR3 length: 12 residues. The CDR3 bases are TGTGCCAGCCGTACGCAGAATCAGCCCCAGCATTTT. Amino acid sequence: CASRTQNQPQHF.

In the case of this clonotype: A read error may be the cause here, since a much bigger clone is one base away. The rearrangement links TRBV7-2 to TRBJ2-5; TRBD1 matches 8 bases. J gave up 11 bases and V 3 bases, and 14 bases lay outside the gene matches. Germline CDR1 reads SGHTA; CDR2 reads FQGNSA. The length of the CDR3 is 15 residues. The CDR3 nucleotides are TGTGCCAGCAGCTTTACTGGGACAGGTGGCGATGAGCAGTACTTC. Its translation is CASSFTGTGGDEQYF. Together with reference TRBV7-2 and TRBJ2-5, the CDR3 gives the full variable domain: GAGVSQSPSNKVTEKGKDVELRCDPISGHTALYWYRQSLGQGLEFLIYFQGNSAPDKSGLPSDRFSAERTGGSVSTLTIQRTQQEDSAVYLCASSFTGTGGDEQYFGPGTRLLVL.

Of note for this clonotype: Compared with germline, one end of the junction differs, possibly owing to a read error. The chain employs TRBV27 and TRBJ2-1; 8 bases line up with TRBD1. From germline, CDR1 is MNHEY and CDR2 SMNVEV (reference sequence). The CDR3 contains 15 residues. The CDR3, as DNA: TGTGCCGGCAGTTTCCAGGGGGCCTTTTCCAATGAGCAGTTCTTC. Encoded protein: CAGSFQGAFSNEQFF.

Comments on this clonotype: The junction and the germline gene differ at one end; a read error may be behind it. The chain recombines TRBV7-7 with TRBJ2-5; D is tentatively TRBD1 or TRBD2 (5 bases each). Germline lookup yields CDR1 SSHAT and CDR2 FNYEAQ (reference sequence). The CDR3 totals 13 residues. CDR3 coding DNA: TGTGCTAGCAGCTTAGCGAACGGGGCGCGGCAGTACTTC. This codes for CASSLANGARQYF.

This clonotype was seen at least ten times. This CDR3 reads CASSASSGGVYNEQFF. The CDR3 DNA reads as TGTGCCAGCAGCGCCTCTAGCGGGGGGGTTTACAATGAGCAGTTCTTC. The chain is built from TRBV7-9 and TRBJ2-1; the match to TRBD2 covers 12 bases. With V trimmed by 5 bases and J by 4 bases, 6 bases remained unmatched. CDR1 is SEHNR and CDR2 is FQNEAQ in the germline V gene (reference sequence). The CDR3 totals 16 residues. Together with reference TRBV7-9 and TRBJ2-1, the CDR3 gives the full variable domain: DTGVSQNPRHKITKRGQNVTFRCDPISEHNRLYWYRQTLGQGPEFLTYFQNEAQLEKSRLLSDRFSAERPKGSFSTLEIQRTEQGDSAMYLCASSASSGGVYNEQFFGPGTRLTVL.